The rows below give T cell receptor beta chains drawn from one sample of a study of early T cells in non-severe SARS-CoV-2 infection. TCRdb ran MiXCR on the 5' RACE reads and lists one entry per CDR3 protein. The table lists 60,000 to 65,000 distinct CDR3 sequences, approximately 9.2% of them singletons, with roughly 12% in the top ten. Sample: whole blood, taken at baseline. Receptor source: an adult who was a healthcare worker with PCR-confirmed SARS-CoV-2 infection or an uninfected control (not recorded which). Each CDR3 is given with its conserved first and last residue. The order of the fields is J gene, D gene, V gene, clone size, CDR3 DNA, CDR3 protein. D genes are given only for firm matches. Clone size is not always given. Where it is, it says once, few, many or a class for expanded clones.

J gene: TRBJ2-2
D gene: .
V gene: TRBV11-2
clone size: .
CDR3 DNA: TGTGCCAGCAGCTTAGTTCGTGGAGGAACGAACACCGGGGAGCTGTTTTTT
CDR3 protein: CASSLVRGGTNTGELFF

J gene: TRBJ2-2
D gene: TRBD2
V gene: TRBV3-1
clone size: many
CDR3 DNA: TGTGCCAGCAGCCAAGTCGGGGGGACCGGGGAGCTGTTTTTT
CDR3 protein: CASSQVGGTGELFF

J gene: TRBJ1-5
D gene: .
V gene: TRBV7-6
clone size: many
CDR3 DNA: TGTGCCAGCAGCTTAGCAGTCAGCCATCAGCCCCAGCATTTT
CDR3 protein: CASSLAVSHQPQHF

J gene: TRBJ1-5
D gene: TRBD1
V gene: TRBV12-3/TRBV12-4
clone size: .
CDR3 DNA: TGTGCCAGCAGCCCGGGACAGGGGCTTGGGAGCAATCAGCCCCAGCATTTT
CDR3 protein: CASSPGQGLGSNQPQHF

J gene: TRBJ2-1
D gene: .
V gene: TRBV11-2
clone size: .
CDR3 DNA: TGTGCCAGCAGCACGCGGCGGAGCTCCTACAATGAGCAGTTCTTC
CDR3 protein: CASSTRRSSYNEQFF

J gene: TRBJ2-6
D gene: .
V gene: TRBV24-1
clone size: few
CDR3 DNA: TGTGCCGCCTCGCCTCGTTCTGGGGCCAACGTCCTGACTTTC
CDR3 protein: CAASPRSGANVLTF

J gene: TRBJ2-3
D gene: .
V gene: TRBV30
clone size: few
CDR3 DNA: TGTGCCTGGAGGGGCCAGCTTAGGACAGATACGCAGTATTTT
CDR3 protein: CAWRGQLRTDTQYF

J gene: TRBJ2-1
D gene: TRBD2
V gene: TRBV7-2
clone size: many
CDR3 DNA: TGTGCCAGCAAGTGGGGGGGGAGCTCCTACAATGAGCAGTTCTTC
CDR3 protein: CASKWGGSSYNEQFF

J gene: TRBJ2-1
D gene: .
V gene: TRBV27
clone size: few
CDR3 DNA: TGTGCCAGCAGTTTACTCAGGAGCTCCTACAATGAGCAGTTCTTC
CDR3 protein: CASSLLRSSYNEQFF

J gene: TRBJ2-6
D gene: .
V gene: TRBV3-2
clone size: .
CDR3 DNA: TGTGCCAGCAGTAAGAAAGCAGGGACAGGCAGACTAGCGCCTGGGGCCAACGTCCTGACTTTC
CDR3 protein: CASSKKAGTGRLAPGANVLTF

J gene: TRBJ2-7
D gene: .
V gene: TRBV7-2
clone size: few
CDR3 DNA: TGTGCCAGCAGCCTCTACACTAGTCCCCACGAGCAGTACTTC
CDR3 protein: CASSLYTSPHEQYF

J gene: TRBJ1-1
D gene: .
V gene: TRBV7-2
clone size: many
CDR3 DNA: TGTGCCAGCAGCTTTACTGAGGGAACTGAAGCTTTCTTT
CDR3 protein: CASSFTEGTEAFF

J gene: TRBJ2-1
D gene: TRBD2
V gene: TRBV20-1
clone size: .
CDR3 DNA: TGCAGTGCGCCGGGACTAGCGGGTTCTGAGCAGTTCTTC
CDR3 protein: CSAPGLAGSEQFF